The rows below give T cell receptor beta chains drawn from one sample of a study of T-cell memory formation after mild COVID-19. TCRdb reprocessed the 5' RACE reads via MiXCR and lists one record per CDR3 protein. The data hold some 310,000 distinct CDR3 sequences, with more than 20% observed a single time. The sequencing sample was made of PBMCs or a T cell subset sorted from them (not recorded which). Receptors originate from a man between 18 and 35 years old who had mild COVID-19 (a few samples of this study predate the infection). Cell type and time point are not known. Both conserved end residues are part of each CDR3. D genes are given only for firm matches. Clone size is stated in some rows and not others, as once, few, many or a class when expanded.

d_gene: NA
j_gene: TRBJ1-2
abundance: NA
v_gene: TRBV30
CDR3nt: TGTGCCTGGAGTGTAGGGGGGAGCGATGGCTACACCTTC
CDR3aa: CAWSVGGSDGYTF

d_gene: NA
j_gene: TRBJ2-1
abundance: NA
v_gene: TRBV7-3
CDR3nt: TGTGCCAGCAGGAAAGACTGGGGCCCTAGGGGTGAGCAGTTCTTC
CDR3aa: CASRKDWGPRGEQFF

d_gene: NA
j_gene: TRBJ1-4
abundance: NA
v_gene: TRBV11-3
CDR3nt: TGTGCCAGCAGCCTACAGGGCTTTGCAACTAATGAAAAACTGTTTTTT
CDR3aa: CASSLQGFATNEKLFF

d_gene: TRBD1
j_gene: TRBJ2-3
abundance: few
v_gene: TRBV5-1
CDR3nt: TGCGCCAGCAGCTTGGGAAGACAGGGGCCAGATACGCAGTATTTT
CDR3aa: CASSLGRQGPDTQYF

d_gene: NA
j_gene: TRBJ1-5
abundance: few
v_gene: TRBV6-5
CDR3nt: TGTGCCAGCAGTTACTATAAAAGTCAGCCCCAGCATTTT
CDR3aa: CASSYYKSQPQHF

d_gene: TRBD1
j_gene: TRBJ2-1
abundance: NA
v_gene: TRBV6-5
CDR3nt: TGTGCCAGCAGTTACAGGGACAGGGTGAGAGATGAGCAGTTCTTC
CDR3aa: CASSYRDRVRDEQFF

d_gene: NA
j_gene: TRBJ2-1
abundance: few
v_gene: TRBV2
CDR3nt: TGTGCCAGCAGTGACAGAAATGAGCAGTTCTTC
CDR3aa: CASSDRNEQFF

d_gene: NA
j_gene: TRBJ2-3
abundance: NA
v_gene: TRBV7-2
CDR3nt: TGTGCCAGCAGCGTATCTCACTGGACAGATACGCAGTATTTT
CDR3aa: CASSVSHWTDTQYF

d_gene: TRBD2
j_gene: TRBJ2-3
abundance: NA
v_gene: TRBV4-2
CDR3nt: TGTGCCAGCAGCCAAGGTGCTGGTAGCGGGGCCTTGAGTACGCAGTATTTT
CDR3aa: CASSQGAGSGALSTQYF

d_gene: NA
j_gene: TRBJ2-1
abundance: NA
v_gene: TRBV6-2/TRBV6-3
CDR3nt: TGTGCCAGCAGTTACTCGGCGGCTTCCGGGGCCTACAATGAGCAGTTCTTC
CDR3aa: CASSYSAASGAYNEQFF

d_gene: NA
j_gene: TRBJ2-2
abundance: NA
v_gene: TRBV29-1
CDR3nt: TGCAGCGTTGACGGACGTCAGGGGGGAACCGGGGAGCTGTTTTTT
CDR3aa: CSVDGRQGGTGELFF

d_gene: NA
j_gene: TRBJ1-2
abundance: many
v_gene: TRBV12-3/TRBV12-4
CDR3nt: TGTGCCAGCAGTTTGGCTTCGGCTAACTATGGCTACACCTTC
CDR3aa: CASSLASANYGYTF

d_gene: TRBD1
j_gene: TRBJ2-7
abundance: NA
v_gene: TRBV7-9
CDR3nt: TGTGCCAGCAGCCGGACAGGACAGCCCTACGAGCAGTACTTC
CDR3aa: CASSRTGQPYEQYF

d_gene: NA
j_gene: TRBJ2-5
abundance: NA
v_gene: TRBV5-1
CDR3nt: TGCGCCAGCAGGGAGGGCTTGGAGACCCAGTACTTC
CDR3aa: CASREGLETQYF

d_gene: NA
j_gene: TRBJ1-6
abundance: few
v_gene: TRBV7-2
CDR3nt: TGTGCCAGCAGCTTAGTTGTCCGGTCACCCCTCCACTTT
CDR3aa: CASSLVVRSPLHF

d_gene: NA
j_gene: TRBJ2-1
abundance: few
v_gene: TRBV5-6
CDR3nt: TGTGCCAGCAGCTACAGGGAGGGGCAGTTCTTC
CDR3aa: CASSYREGQFF

d_gene: NA
j_gene: TRBJ1-1
abundance: NA
v_gene: TRBV7-9
CDR3nt: TGTGCCAGCAGGGATGAGGAAGCTTTCTTT
CDR3aa: CASRDEEAFF

d_gene: NA
j_gene: TRBJ2-3
abundance: few
v_gene: TRBV15
CDR3nt: TGTGCCACCAGCACGGGACTCCAATCTAGCACAGATACGCAGTATTTT
CDR3aa: CATSTGLQSSTDTQYF

d_gene: NA
j_gene: TRBJ2-4
abundance: many
v_gene: TRBV5-4
CDR3nt: TGTGCCAGCAGCTTGGACCGCAGGGTCAACATTCAGTACTTC
CDR3aa: CASSLDRRVNIQYF

d_gene: NA
j_gene: TRBJ2-5
abundance: NA
v_gene: TRBV20-1
CDR3nt: TGCAGTGCTAGGTCCTCCTACGCAGGGGTTTACCAAGAGACCCAGTACTTC
CDR3aa: CSARSSYAGVYQETQYF

d_gene: NA
j_gene: TRBJ2-1
abundance: few
v_gene: TRBV12-5
CDR3nt: TGTGCTAGTGGCGTCCCCTACAATGAGCAGTTCTTC
CDR3aa: CASGVPYNEQFF

d_gene: TRBD1
j_gene: TRBJ2-5
abundance: few
v_gene: TRBV5-1
CDR3nt: TGCGCCAGCAGCATGGGACAGGGGAAAGAGACCCAGTACTTC
CDR3aa: CASSMGQGKETQYF

d_gene: NA
j_gene: TRBJ2-5
abundance: NA
v_gene: TRBV7-3
CDR3nt: TGTGCCAGCAGCTTAAACCCGGGTGGGGAGACCCAGTACTTC
CDR3aa: CASSLNPGGETQYF

d_gene: NA
j_gene: TRBJ1-4
abundance: NA
v_gene: TRBV19
CDR3nt: TGTGCCAGTGCTCTGGTGCACAATGAAAAACTGTTTTTT
CDR3aa: CASALVHNEKLFF

d_gene: NA
j_gene: TRBJ2-1
abundance: few
v_gene: TRBV7-2
CDR3nt: TGTGCCAGCAGCTTTCTAGGCGGAATCGGCAATGAGCAGTTCTTC
CDR3aa: CASSFLGGIGNEQFF

d_gene: NA
j_gene: TRBJ1-4
abundance: NA
v_gene: TRBV12-3/TRBV12-4
CDR3nt: TGTGCCAGCAGTTGGGGGGTAGAAGGGGCCTCCGAAAAACTGTTTTTT
CDR3aa: CASSWGVEGASEKLFF

d_gene: NA
j_gene: TRBJ1-4
abundance: few
v_gene: TRBV7-9
CDR3nt: TGTGCCAGCAGCTACGGGGAGTATGTTGAAAAACTGTTTTTT
CDR3aa: CASSYGEYVEKLFF

d_gene: TRBD1
j_gene: TRBJ2-3
abundance: NA
v_gene: TRBV20-1
CDR3nt: TGCAGTGCCGCAGACAGGGTGAGGAAAGATACGCAGTATTTT
CDR3aa: CSAADRVRKDTQYF

d_gene: NA
j_gene: TRBJ1-1
abundance: few
v_gene: TRBV7-2
CDR3nt: TGTGCCAGCAGCACGCGTCGGGTAGACACTGAAGCTTTCTTT
CDR3aa: CASSTRRVDTEAFF

d_gene: NA
j_gene: TRBJ1-2
abundance: few
v_gene: TRBV6-5
CDR3nt: TGTGCCAGCAGCTTGTCCCGGGCCCCCTATGGCTACACCTTC
CDR3aa: CASSLSRAPYGYTF

d_gene: TRBD1
j_gene: TRBJ2-7
abundance: few
v_gene: TRBV12-3/TRBV12-4
CDR3nt: TGTGCCAGCAGAAACTCCGGGACAGGGTACTACGAGCAGTACTTC
CDR3aa: CASRNSGTGYYEQYF

d_gene: NA
j_gene: TRBJ1-2
abundance: NA
v_gene: TRBV27
CDR3nt: TGTGCCAGCAGTTTATCGGGGCTTAGAGAGCGATTTAACTATGGCTACACCTTC
CDR3aa: CASSLSGLRERFNYGYTF

d_gene: NA
j_gene: TRBJ2-1
abundance: few
v_gene: TRBV3-1
CDR3nt: TGTGCCAGCAGCCCCTCAGGGGGGGAGCAGTTCTTC
CDR3aa: CASSPSGGEQFF

d_gene: NA
j_gene: TRBJ2-3
abundance: NA
v_gene: TRBV7-2
CDR3nt: TGTGCCAGCAGCGTATCGGGACCCCCGAGTTTT
CDR3aa: CASSVSGPPSF

d_gene: NA
j_gene: TRBJ1-5
abundance: NA
v_gene: TRBV19
CDR3nt: TGTGCCAGTAGTGATTCCGGGGCCCGCAATCAGCCCCAGCATTTT
CDR3aa: CASSDSGARNQPQHF

d_gene: TRBD2
j_gene: TRBJ2-2
abundance: NA
v_gene: TRBV4-2
CDR3nt: TGTGCCAGCAGAGCGGGGGGCCAGAACACCGGGGAGCTGTTTTTT
CDR3aa: CASRAGGQNTGELFF

d_gene: NA
j_gene: TRBJ2-2
abundance: few
v_gene: TRBV5-1
CDR3nt: TGCGCCAGCAGCTTACGACTGACGAACACCGGGGAGCTGTTTTTT
CDR3aa: CASSLRLTNTGELFF

d_gene: TRBD2
j_gene: TRBJ2-1
abundance: NA
v_gene: TRBV27
CDR3nt: TGTGCCAGCAGCTTGACTAGCGGGGGGACTGAGCAGTTCTTC
CDR3aa: CASSLTSGGTEQFF

d_gene: NA
j_gene: TRBJ2-5
abundance: few
v_gene: TRBV12-3/TRBV12-4
CDR3nt: TGTGCCAGCAGACATGAAGAGACCCAGTACTTC
CDR3aa: CASRHEETQYF

d_gene: NA
j_gene: TRBJ2-7
abundance: few
v_gene: TRBV4-3
CDR3nt: TGCGCCAGCAGCCAAGATTTGAGCTACGAGCAGTACTTC
CDR3aa: CASSQDLSYEQYF

d_gene: NA
j_gene: TRBJ1-2
abundance: few
v_gene: TRBV25-1
CDR3nt: TGTGCCAGCAGCCCTCCCACCTATGCCGGTGGCCGACAAGGCTACACCTTC
CDR3aa: CASSPPTYAGGRQGYTF

d_gene: TRBD1
j_gene: TRBJ1-2
abundance: NA
v_gene: TRBV6-1
CDR3nt: TGTGCCAGCGGGGGGACAGGGTATTTTTATGGCTACACCTTC
CDR3aa: CASGGTGYFYGYTF

d_gene: TRBD1
j_gene: TRBJ2-3
abundance: NA
v_gene: TRBV15
CDR3nt: TGTGCCACCAGCAGAGCCGACAGGGTGAGAGATACGCAGTATTTT
CDR3aa: CATSRADRVRDTQYF

d_gene: NA
j_gene: TRBJ1-2
abundance: NA
v_gene: TRBV7-2
CDR3nt: TGTGCCAGCAGCTTCACCCAGGATGGCTACACCTTC
CDR3aa: CASSFTQDGYTF

d_gene: NA
j_gene: TRBJ2-1
abundance: few
v_gene: TRBV6-2/TRBV6-3
CDR3nt: TGTGCCAGCAGTCGGAGGAGTGAGCAGTTCTTC
CDR3aa: CASSRRSEQFF